This is a list of T cell receptor beta chains from one sample in a study of T-cell memory formation after mild COVID-19. TCRdb re-derived calls from the 5' RACE reads in MiXCR, one entry per CDR3 protein. The data show around 440,000 distinct CDR3 sequences, 18% seen once. The sample comprised PBMCs or a T cell subset sorted from them (not recorded which). These receptors were collected from an adult woman who had mild COVID-19 (a few samples of this study predate the infection). Cell type and time point are not known. Both conserved end residues are part of each CDR3. D genes are given only for firm matches. Some rows mark clone size as missing; the rest say once, few, many or name a class of expanded clone.

clone size: .
J gene: TRBJ2-7
D gene: .
V gene: TRBV21-1
CDR3 DNA: TGTGCCAGCCGACTCCCGTTCCGGACAGGGGCCTACGAGCAGTACTTC
CDR3 protein: CASRLPFRTGAYEQYF

clone size: .
J gene: TRBJ2-5
D gene: TRBD2
V gene: TRBV18
CDR3 DNA: TGTGCCAGCTCACCAATGCGGGGGACCCCGGAGACCCAGTACTTC
CDR3 protein: CASSPMRGTPETQYF

clone size: .
J gene: TRBJ2-5
D gene: .
V gene: TRBV24-1
CDR3 DNA: TGTGCCACCAGTGATGCTACAGGAGGAGAGACCCAGTACTTC
CDR3 protein: CATSDATGGETQYF

clone size: .
J gene: TRBJ2-1
D gene: .
V gene: TRBV6-2/TRBV6-3
CDR3 DNA: TGTGCCAGCAGTCCCCGACTCAAGCCCAATGAGCAGTTCTTC
CDR3 protein: CASSPRLKPNEQFF

clone size: few
J gene: TRBJ2-5
D gene: .
V gene: TRBV24-1
CDR3 DNA: TGTGCCACCAGTGATTTGGGGGGCCCGGGGCAAGAGACCCAGTACTTC
CDR3 protein: CATSDLGGPGQETQYF

clone size: .
J gene: TRBJ1-5
D gene: .
V gene: TRBV24-1
CDR3 DNA: TGTGCCACCGCCGGGGGGGGCTATCAGCCCCAGCATTTT
CDR3 protein: CATAGGGYQPQHF

clone size: few
J gene: TRBJ2-1
D gene: .
V gene: TRBV4-3
CDR3 DNA: TGCGCCAGCAGCCAGAGACTCGACGACAATGAGCAGTTCTTC
CDR3 protein: CASSQRLDDNEQFF

clone size: .
J gene: TRBJ1-4
D gene: .
V gene: TRBV4-2
CDR3 DNA: TGTGCCAGCAGCCAAGATAGTGAAGAAAAACTGTTTTTT
CDR3 protein: CASSQDSEEKLFF

clone size: few
J gene: TRBJ2-4
D gene: TRBD1
V gene: TRBV20-1
CDR3 DNA: TGCAGTGCTAGAGAACAGGGGTTAGCCAAAAACATTCAGTACTTC
CDR3 protein: CSAREQGLAKNIQYF

clone size: .
J gene: TRBJ2-1
D gene: TRBD2
V gene: TRBV15
CDR3 DNA: TGTGCCACCAGCAGAGAGACTATACTAGCGGGAGTTGCTGAGCAGTTCTTC
CDR3 protein: CATSRETILAGVAEQFF

clone size: .
J gene: TRBJ2-7
D gene: TRBD2
V gene: TRBV3-1
CDR3 DNA: TGTGCCAGCAGCCAACGGACTAGGGGCGAGCAGTACTTC
CDR3 protein: CASSQRTRGEQYF

clone size: .
J gene: TRBJ2-7
D gene: .
V gene: TRBV30
CDR3 DNA: TGTGCCTGGAGAGAGCGGGACAGTAGCTCCTACGAGCAGTACTTC
CDR3 protein: CAWRERDSSSYEQYF

clone size: .
J gene: TRBJ2-2
D gene: TRBD2
V gene: TRBV6-5
CDR3 DNA: TGTGCCAGCAGTTACTCGGCCAGCGGGGGGGACACCGGGGAGCTGTTTTTT
CDR3 protein: CASSYSASGGDTGELFF

clone size: .
J gene: TRBJ2-5
D gene: .
V gene: TRBV7-2
CDR3 DNA: TGTGCCAGCAGCTTAATGGCATGGTGGGGAGAGACCCAGTACTTC
CDR3 protein: CASSLMAWWGETQYF

clone size: few
J gene: TRBJ2-3
D gene: TRBD1
V gene: TRBV7-8
CDR3 DNA: TGTGCCAGCAGACTATTACGACTGGACAGGGGAGGCTTCACAGATACGCAGTATTTT
CDR3 protein: CASRLLRLDRGGFTDTQYF

clone size: .
J gene: TRBJ2-1
D gene: .
V gene: TRBV20-1
CDR3 DNA: TGCAGTGCTAGAGCGGAGGGGGGTTACAATGAGCAGTTCTTC
CDR3 protein: CSARAEGGYNEQFF

clone size: .
J gene: TRBJ1-2
D gene: TRBD1
V gene: TRBV29-1
CDR3 DNA: TGCAGCGTTGATCAGGGGGCATTTGGTGGCTACACCTTC
CDR3 protein: CSVDQGAFGGYTF

clone size: once
J gene: TRBJ2-7
D gene: TRBD2
V gene: TRBV7-9
CDR3 DNA: TGTGCCAGCAGCTTACCCCTAGCGGGAGTGGACGAGCAGTACTTC
CDR3 protein: CASSLPLAGVDEQYF